The source of this TCR beta chain is a study of blood T cell repertoires in COVID-19. As for the study in general: The United States, Italy and Spain supplied acute and convalescent COVID-19 samples. PBMCs, B-cell-depleted T cells, or T cells provided the cDNA or gDNA that made up the material.

The age range of participants was about 18 to 90 years, with residence in about two dozen US areas. This CDR3 region has 14 residues. The J segment lost 4 bases and the V segment lost 6 bases, leaving 5 bases of the junction unmatched. Per the germline V gene, CDR1 is MNHEY and CDR2 is SVGAGI. Authors' methods: Estimates of nucleated cell counts were drawn from the amplification of reference gene primers. Sequencing was performed with immunoSEQ multiplex PCR; in TCRdb, only in-frame clones are kept and a portion is missing. The V and J calls and clone size are taken from that table; D and trimming were inferred from the DNA. The repertoire has hundreds of thousands of clones, 80% of them found once; the top ten carry about 7.7%.

The V and J genes are TRBV6-5 and TRBJ1-5, with 8 positions matching TRBD1. The sequenced sample consisted of PBMCs or T cells enriched from blood (not recorded which). This receptor was identified in a woman aged 40-49 years with acute COVID-19. The CDR3 DNA reads TGTGCCAGCAGCCTTGGACAGGGAAATCAGCCCCAGCATTTT. Translating gives CASSLGQGNQPQHF.